This entry concerns a single T cell receptor (beta chain). No cognate antigen has been identified for it. No base quality information exists; no much larger clone differs at one position. These data are taken from a study of follicular helper T cells after annual influenza vaccination (dated by TCRdb to between 2016 and 2019). For the wider study: Blood was collected on days 0, 7 and 28 after each seasonal influenza vaccination. The 2015 samples were processed right after collection, while the 2013-2014 samples were cryopreserved. Six subjects had multi-year samples: four covered two vaccination seasons and two covered three seasons. One week after vaccination, a second recruited cohort of approximately twelve subjects (Table S1) displayed a similar ICOS+CD38+ cTfh response. To look at recall of cTfh clones, some subjects were tracked through successive annual vaccinations covering the 2013-2014, 2014-2015 and 2015-2016 seasons. The full study reports these points: Productive TCRB sequences were recovered from only roughly 9-23% of analyzed cells, so rare clonotypes could not be sampled. ICOS+CD38+ cTfh clonality correlated with the frequency of that population, and its change correlated with the change in circulating plasmablast frequency. Day 7 ICOS+CD38+ clones were most often found later in ICOS-CD38- cTfh, suggesting that subset may serve as a memory reservoir. Successive annual vaccinations recalled a recurrent oligoclonal ICOS+CD38+ cTfh response that contained tetramer and AIM influenza-specific clonotypes. When influenza clone enrichment was assessed, the possibility that the much larger non-cTfh compartments were undersampled could not be excluded.

Library prep was done by the immunoSEQ multiplex PCR assay. Adaptive Biotechnologies handled the TCRB amplification, library preparation, sequencing and preliminary bioinformatics at Survey level resolution. The study's processing was this. Clonality was computed in R as 1 minus normalized Shannon entropy; the Gini index was calculated with the R package ineq. To get the overlap score, the summed counts of shared sequences were divided by the total counts of all sequences in both of the compared samples. Shared-clonotype significance used Fisher's exact test assuming a theoretical repertoire of 10^7 TCRB sequences. This immuneACCESS table, as held by TCRdb, lists in-frame sequences with V and J called but not all clones. Of the missing ones, under half trace to an unresolved V gene in checked studies; the others have no known cause. Clone size and the V and J calls come from that table; the DNA yielded D and trimming. This sample has some 9,900 clones in its table, and over 80% of those were observed once. About 0.77% of the sample lies in the top ten.

Taken from cysteine to phenylalanine, the CDR3 has 13 residues. CDR3 DNA only is kept here, 39 bases in frame from base 1. V drops 5 bases and J drops 0 bases, leaving 8 bases in between. CDR1 and CDR2 are read off the germline V gene as SGHVS and FQNEAQ. The time point label, as the study defines it: 2014-2015 season, 7 days after vaccination. Seasonal inactivated influenza vaccine (Fluvarix) was administered to adults, and sorted blood CD4 subsets were tracked by TCRB sequencing before and after vaccination. Subjects were considered eligible if community-dwelling and if influenza vaccine had not been received in the prior 6 months. Reasons for exclusion included contraindications to influenza vaccine, substance abuse, HIV/AIDS, active malignancy, immunomodulatory medication, and active illness such as respiratory infection. Between roughly 40 and 110 mL of blood was sampled per time point. PBMC were isolated using Ficoll-Paque PLUS or SepMate separation. As a non-Tfh comparison subset, CXCR5- memory CD4 T cells were sorted. Before DNA was extracted, the cell subsets were sorted from PBMC using a BD FACS Aria.

This clonotype was obtained from an adult who received the influenza vaccine. The chain joins TRBV7-8 to TRBJ2-7, with TRBD2 perhaps the D gene, on 5 matching bases. This material consisted of CXCR5- memory CD4+ T cells sorted from blood, taken 7 days after influenza vaccination. In the paper's terms, the cell subset or site label means: CXCR5- memory CD4 T cells. This receptor has the CDR3 CASSRGSSYEQYF. The bases read TGTGCCAGCAGCCGAGGGAGCTCCTACGAGCAGTACTTC.